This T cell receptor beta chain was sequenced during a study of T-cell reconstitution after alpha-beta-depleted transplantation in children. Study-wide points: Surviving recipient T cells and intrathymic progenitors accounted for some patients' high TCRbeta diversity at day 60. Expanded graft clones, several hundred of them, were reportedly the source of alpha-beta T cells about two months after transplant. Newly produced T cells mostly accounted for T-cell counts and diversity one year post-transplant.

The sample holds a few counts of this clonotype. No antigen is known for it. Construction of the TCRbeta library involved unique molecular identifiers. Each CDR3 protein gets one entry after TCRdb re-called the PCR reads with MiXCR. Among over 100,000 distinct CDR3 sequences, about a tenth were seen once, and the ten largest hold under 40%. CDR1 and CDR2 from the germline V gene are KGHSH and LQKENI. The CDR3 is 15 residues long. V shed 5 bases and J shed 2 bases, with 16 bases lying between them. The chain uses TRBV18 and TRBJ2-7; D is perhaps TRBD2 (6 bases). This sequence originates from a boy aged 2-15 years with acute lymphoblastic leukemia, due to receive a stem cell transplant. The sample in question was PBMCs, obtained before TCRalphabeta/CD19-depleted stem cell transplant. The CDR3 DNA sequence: TGTGCCAGCTCATATCTCGGGGGTCAAACCTACGAGCAGTACTTC. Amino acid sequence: CASSYLGGQTYEQYF.